This TCR beta chain was captured by sequencing in a study of cytomegalovirus exposure and HLA in healthy donors. Looking at the study overall: The same platform was used for the 95 to 150 validation repertoires and the approximately 670 first-cohort repertoires, a later analysis reported.

This table comes from immunoSEQ multiplex PCR, and its TCRdb copy is limited to in-frame clones, with some not included. The sample includes roughly 58,000 clones, roughly 90% of them seen just once. This CDR3 region has 15 residues. Germline loops: CDR1 SGHDT, CDR2 YYEEEE. Unmatched junction bases numbered 8, after V lost 2 bases and J lost 9 bases. The sequenced material came from PBMCs. The receptor comes from a man younger than 35 in good health and CMV-seronegative. The V call is TRBV5-6, the J call TRBJ2-1; 10 bases match TRBD2. The CDR3 sequence: CASSLRAGGPGEQFF. The CDR3 DNA reads TGTGCCAGCAGCTTACGAGCGGGAGGGCCCGGTGAGCAGTTCTTC.